This is a list of T cell receptor beta chains from one sample in a study of T cell changes during pregnancy in multiple sclerosis. Libraries were prepared by immunoSEQ multiplex PCR; TCRdb keeps only in-frame clonotypes and omits some of them. The sample records about 29,000 clones, around nine tenths being singletons. Here the sequenced sample was CD8+ T cells from peripheral blood mononuclear cells, taken before pregnancy. The origin of the receptors is a female donor with multiple sclerosis, enrolled in a pregnancy study. CDR3s include the opening cysteine and the closing phenylalanine or tryptophan. The order of the fields is V gene, D gene, J gene, clone size, CDR3 DNA, CDR3 protein. A D gene is named only where the DNA matches it firmly. Some rows mark clone size as missing; the rest say once, few, many or name a class of expanded clone.

V gene: TRBV10-2
D gene: NA
J gene: TRBJ1-2
clone size: NA
CDR3 DNA: TGCGCCAGCAGTGAGGCAGGGATCTATGGCTACACCTTC
CDR3 protein: CASSEAGIYGYTF

V gene: TRBV9
D gene: NA
J gene: TRBJ2-2
clone size: NA
CDR3 DNA: TGTGCCAGCAGCCGATCGATAGCGGCTGGAGGGACCGGGGAGCTGTTTTTT
CDR3 protein: CASSRSIAAGGTGELFF

V gene: TRBV6-5
D gene: TRBD1
J gene: TRBJ1-2
clone size: NA
CDR3 DNA: TGTGCCAGCAGTTACTCAGGGGGCGAGGGCTACACCTTC
CDR3 protein: CASSYSGGEGYTF

V gene: TRBV27
D gene: TRBD2
J gene: TRBJ2-7
clone size: NA
CDR3 DNA: TGTGCCAGCAGTTTAGGGACTAGCGGGAGAGGCGAGCAGTACTTC
CDR3 protein: CASSLGTSGRGEQYF

V gene: TRBV2
D gene: TRBD1
J gene: TRBJ2-7
clone size: NA
CDR3 DNA: TGTGCCAGTTCCGGGACAGGAGTATACGAGCAGTACTTC
CDR3 protein: CASSGTGVYEQYF

V gene: TRBV19
D gene: NA
J gene: TRBJ2-7
clone size: NA
CDR3 DNA: TGTGCCAGTAGTACCCTACCGACAGGACCCTACGAGCAGTACTTC
CDR3 protein: CASSTLPTGPYEQYF

V gene: TRBV28
D gene: NA
J gene: TRBJ1-5
clone size: NA
CDR3 DNA: TGTGCCAGCAGGGAGGCTTATCAGCCCCAGCATTTT
CDR3 protein: CASREAYQPQHF

V gene: TRBV10-3
D gene: NA
J gene: TRBJ1-2
clone size: NA
CDR3 DNA: TGTGCCATCAGAGAAACCACAGGGCTGAGCTATGGCTACACCTTC
CDR3 protein: CAIRETTGLSYGYTF

V gene: TRBV5-4
D gene: NA
J gene: TRBJ1-2
clone size: NA
CDR3 DNA: TGTGCCAGCAGCTTGCAGGACAGCCCAAGCTATGGCTACACCTTC
CDR3 protein: CASSLQDSPSYGYTF

V gene: TRBV28
D gene: NA
J gene: TRBJ1-5
clone size: NA
CDR3 DNA: TGTGCCAGCAGTTTGGAGGGGTCTCGCAATCAGCCCCAGCATTTT
CDR3 protein: CASSLEGSRNQPQHF

V gene: TRBV5-1
D gene: TRBD1
J gene: TRBJ2-1
clone size: NA
CDR3 DNA: TGCGCCAGCAGCTTACAGGGGGCGCTAGGAAATGAGCAGTTCTTC
CDR3 protein: CASSLQGALGNEQFF

V gene: TRBV7-2
D gene: TRBD1
J gene: TRBJ2-3
clone size: NA
CDR3 DNA: TGTGCCAGCAGCTTTATACAGGGGGCTGTGCCAGATACGCAGTATTTT
CDR3 protein: CASSFIQGAVPDTQYF

V gene: TRBV28
D gene: TRBD1
J gene: TRBJ1-1
clone size: NA
CDR3 DNA: TGTGCCAGCAGTTTATTACAGGGGGGGAACACTGAAGCTTTCTTT
CDR3 protein: CASSLLQGGNTEAFF

V gene: TRBV5-1
D gene: NA
J gene: TRBJ1-1
clone size: NA
CDR3 DNA: TGCGCCAGCAGCCCCCGAGGGGGACCTGAAGCTTTCTTT
CDR3 protein: CASSPRGGPEAFF

V gene: TRBV7-9
D gene: NA
J gene: TRBJ1-2
clone size: NA
CDR3 DNA: TGTGCCAGCAGCGGAGGGGACGCGACTAACTATGGCTACACCTTC
CDR3 protein: CASSGGDATNYGYTF

V gene: TRBV7-9
D gene: NA
J gene: TRBJ2-1
clone size: NA
CDR3 DNA: TGTGCCAGCAGCCCCAGGGGCGATGCCTACAATGAGCAGTTCTTC
CDR3 protein: CASSPRGDAYNEQFF

V gene: TRBV27
D gene: NA
J gene: TRBJ2-5
clone size: NA
CDR3 DNA: TGTGCCAGCAGTTCCTCCGCAGGGGTCTTCGAGACCCAGTACTTC
CDR3 protein: CASSSSAGVFETQYF

V gene: TRBV5-5
D gene: TRBD1
J gene: TRBJ2-7
clone size: NA
CDR3 DNA: TGTGCCAGCAGCACACCTCGGACAGGGGAAAGGGCCTACGAGCAGTACTTC
CDR3 protein: CASSTPRTGERAYEQYF

V gene: TRBV5-1
D gene: TRBD1
J gene: TRBJ1-3
clone size: NA
CDR3 DNA: TGCGCCAGCAGCGCGGACCACAGGGGGCTCACTGGAAACACCATATATTTT
CDR3 protein: CASSADHRGLTGNTIYF

V gene: TRBV4-3
D gene: TRBD1
J gene: TRBJ2-7
clone size: NA
CDR3 DNA: TGCGCCAGCAGCCTCGACAGGGGGAGCTCCTACGAGCAGTACTTC
CDR3 protein: CASSLDRGSSYEQYF

V gene: TRBV4-1
D gene: NA
J gene: TRBJ2-7
clone size: NA
CDR3 DNA: TGCGCCAGCAGCCCGAAGGTCGGGGGCTACGAGCAGTACTTC
CDR3 protein: CASSPKVGGYEQYF

V gene: TRBV6-6
D gene: NA
J gene: TRBJ2-3
clone size: few
CDR3 DNA: TGTGCCAGCAGTACCGACAGTAAAGATACGCAGTATTTT
CDR3 protein: CASSTDSKDTQYF

V gene: TRBV19
D gene: NA
J gene: TRBJ1-1
clone size: NA
CDR3 DNA: TGTGCCAGTAGTATTCGCAGGGGCGGGAACACTGAAGCTTTCTTT
CDR3 protein: CASSIRRGGNTEAFF

V gene: TRBV7-8
D gene: NA
J gene: TRBJ1-2
clone size: NA
CDR3 DNA: TGTGCCAGCAGCACCGGGGGGCTAGATGGCTACACCTTC
CDR3 protein: CASSTGGLDGYTF

V gene: TRBV9
D gene: NA
J gene: TRBJ2-7
clone size: NA
CDR3 DNA: TGTGCCAGCAGCGAGGGGGACGGGACCTACGAGCAGTACTTC
CDR3 protein: CASSEGDGTYEQYF

V gene: TRBV27
D gene: TRBD1
J gene: TRBJ1-5
clone size: NA
CDR3 DNA: TGTGCCAGCAGTTTACGACAGGGCGATCAGCCCCAGCATTTT
CDR3 protein: CASSLRQGDQPQHF

V gene: TRBV5-5
D gene: TRBD1
J gene: TRBJ1-2
clone size: few
CDR3 DNA: TGTGCCAGCAGCCTCGGGACAGGCTATGGCTACACCTTC
CDR3 protein: CASSLGTGYGYTF

V gene: TRBV27
D gene: TRBD1
J gene: TRBJ1-2
clone size: NA
CDR3 DNA: TGTGCCAGCAGTTTATCGGCAGGGGGGAGGTATGGCTACACCTTC
CDR3 protein: CASSLSAGGRYGYTF

V gene: TRBV30
D gene: NA
J gene: TRBJ2-7
clone size: NA
CDR3 DNA: TGTGCCTGGAGTTGGAGCGGCCCCTACGAGCAGTACTTC
CDR3 protein: CAWSWSGPYEQYF

V gene: TRBV27
D gene: TRBD1
J gene: TRBJ2-1
clone size: NA
CDR3 DNA: TGTGCCAGCAGTCCCGAGGGACAGTACAATGAGCAGTTCTTC
CDR3 protein: CASSPEGQYNEQFF

V gene: TRBV9
D gene: NA
J gene: TRBJ2-7
clone size: NA
CDR3 DNA: TGTGCCAGCAGCGAAACTGTGGGCCGGACCTACGAGCAGTACTTC
CDR3 protein: CASSETVGRTYEQYF

V gene: TRBV6-1
D gene: NA
J gene: TRBJ2-7
clone size: NA
CDR3 DNA: TGTGCCAGCAGTGAAGGTCCGGACTACTACTACGAGCAGTACTTC
CDR3 protein: CASSEGPDYYYEQYF

V gene: TRBV4-1
D gene: NA
J gene: TRBJ1-2
clone size: NA
CDR3 DNA: TGCGCCAGCAGCCAAGGGACTGCGTATGGCTACACCTTC
CDR3 protein: CASSQGTAYGYTF

V gene: TRBV4-1
D gene: TRBD2
J gene: TRBJ2-5
clone size: NA
CDR3 DNA: TGCGCCAGCAGCCAAGATGTAGCGGGGGGGCGCCAGGAGACCCAGTACTTC
CDR3 protein: CASSQDVAGGRQETQYF

V gene: TRBV2
D gene: NA
J gene: TRBJ2-7
clone size: NA
CDR3 DNA: TGTGCCGTTAACAGGGAGTTGGAATCCTACGAGCAGTACTTC
CDR3 protein: CAVNRELESYEQYF

V gene: TRBV30
D gene: NA
J gene: TRBJ1-4
clone size: once
CDR3 DNA: TGTGCCTGGAGGGCGGGGGCTGCAACTAATGAAAAACTGTTTTTT
CDR3 protein: CAWRAGAATNEKLFF

V gene: TRBV27
D gene: NA
J gene: TRBJ1-4
clone size: NA
CDR3 DNA: TGTGCCAGCAGCCCGACACAGACCGAGAATGAAAAACTGTTTTTT
CDR3 protein: CASSPTQTENEKLFF

V gene: TRBV2
D gene: NA
J gene: TRBJ2-7
clone size: NA
CDR3 DNA: TGTGCCAGCAACCAGGACAGTTCTTTAGAGCAGTACTTC
CDR3 protein: CASNQDSSLEQYF

V gene: TRBV6-1
D gene: TRBD1
J gene: TRBJ2-3
clone size: NA
CDR3 DNA: TGTGCCAGTCTAAATCCAGGGGGACCCACAGATACGCAGTATTTT
CDR3 protein: CASLNPGGPTDTQYF

V gene: TRBV11-2
D gene: NA
J gene: TRBJ2-5
clone size: NA
CDR3 DNA: TGTGCCAGCAGCTTTTGGGATGAGGGGGGGGAGACCCAGTACTTC
CDR3 protein: CASSFWDEGGETQYF

V gene: TRBV14
D gene: NA
J gene: TRBJ2-7
clone size: NA
CDR3 DNA: TGTGCCAGCAGCCAAGATCCCGGCGGCAGCTACGAGCAGTACTTC
CDR3 protein: CASSQDPGGSYEQYF

V gene: TRBV2
D gene: NA
J gene: TRBJ2-7
clone size: NA
CDR3 DNA: TGTGCCAGCAGGCCGACATTTCCTATTTACGAGCAGTACTTC
CDR3 protein: CASRPTFPIYEQYF